This TCR beta chain was captured in a study of T cell changes during pregnancy in multiple sclerosis. Generated by immunoSEQ multiplex PCR, the TCRdb table keeps only in-frame clones and is missing some. The sample includes more than 95,000 clones, 92% of them seen just once. V was clipped by 1 base and J by 8 bases; unmatched bases: 7. The CDR3 loop spans 13 amino acids. Germline assignment: CDR1 GTSNPN and CDR2 SVGIG (reference sequence). The rearrangement uses TRBV30 and TRBJ1-1; TRBD1 matches 7 bases. The sequencing here drew on peripheral blood, taken after pregnancy. The receptor comes from a female donor with multiple sclerosis, enrolled in a pregnancy study. CDR3 sequence: CAWSDYGTEEAFF. Written as DNA, the CDR3 is TGTGCCTGGAGTGACTATGGGACAGAAGAAGCTTTCTTT.